The entry that follows covers one T cell receptor beta chain sequence. Its antigen is not known. Method: immunoSEQ multiplex PCR; TCRdb's copy keeps in-frame clones and lacks some. The sample shows 90,000 or so clones, under 95% of them seen only once. After removal of 4 bases from V and 0 bases from J, the junction contained 13 bases not matched to a gene. Germline V gene data show CDR1 as SGHNT and CDR2 as YYREEE (reference sequence). The CDR3 spans 18 residues. The data were taken from a study of OX40 agonist ivuxolimab in advanced cancers. Study information: At doses from 0.01 to 10 mg/kg, patients were given intravenous ivuxolimab every 2 weeks. Broader study findings: Near-lowest levels of clonal expansion characterized partial responders at 0.1-3.0 mg/kg. On average, CD8+ T cells showed a greater number of expanded clones than CD4+.

Sequencing used CD4+ or CD8+ T cells sorted from blood, obtained in a trial of the OX40 agonist ivuxolimab. The chain links TRBV5-4 to TRBJ1-5; 7 bases align to TRBD1. The source of this sequence is an adult with an advanced solid tumor such as melanoma, head and neck, liver or kidney cancer. CDR3 in DNA: TGTGCCAGCAGCCGGGGACCCCGGACAGGAAATAGCAATCAGCCCCAGCATTTT. Amino acids: CASSRGPRTGNSNQPQHF.